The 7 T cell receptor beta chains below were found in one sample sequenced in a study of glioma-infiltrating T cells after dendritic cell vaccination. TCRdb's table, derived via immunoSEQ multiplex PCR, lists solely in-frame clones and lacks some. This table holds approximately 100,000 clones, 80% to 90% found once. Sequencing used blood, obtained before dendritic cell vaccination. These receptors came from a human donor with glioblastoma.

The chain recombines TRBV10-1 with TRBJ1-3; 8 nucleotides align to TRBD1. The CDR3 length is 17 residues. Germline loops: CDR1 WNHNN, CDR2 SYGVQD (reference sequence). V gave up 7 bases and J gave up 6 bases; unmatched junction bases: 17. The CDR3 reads CASKFVSPGQDINTIYF. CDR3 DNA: TGCGCCAGCAAATTTGTAAGTCCGGGACAGGATATAAACACCATATATTTT.

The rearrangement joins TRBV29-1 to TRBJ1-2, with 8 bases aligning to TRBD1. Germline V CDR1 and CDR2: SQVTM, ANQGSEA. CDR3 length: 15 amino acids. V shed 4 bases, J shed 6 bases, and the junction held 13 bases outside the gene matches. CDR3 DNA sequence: TGCAGCGTTGCCCAGTACGGACAGGGTATTGATGGCTACACCTTC. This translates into CSVAQYGQGIDGYTF.

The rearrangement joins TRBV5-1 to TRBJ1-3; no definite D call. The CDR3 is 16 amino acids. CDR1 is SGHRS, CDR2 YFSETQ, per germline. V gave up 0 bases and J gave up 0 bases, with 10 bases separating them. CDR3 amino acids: CASSLGRRTSGNTIYF. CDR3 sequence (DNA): TGCGCCAGCAGCTTGGGCAGGCGCACCTCTGGAAACACCATATATTTT.

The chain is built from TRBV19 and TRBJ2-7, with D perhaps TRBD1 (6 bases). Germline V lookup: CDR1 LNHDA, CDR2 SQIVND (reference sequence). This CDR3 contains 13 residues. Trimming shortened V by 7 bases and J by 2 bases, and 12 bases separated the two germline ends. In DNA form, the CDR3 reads TGTGCCAGTACCCCGCCAGGGGCCTACGAGCAGTACTTC. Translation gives CASTPPGAYEQYF.

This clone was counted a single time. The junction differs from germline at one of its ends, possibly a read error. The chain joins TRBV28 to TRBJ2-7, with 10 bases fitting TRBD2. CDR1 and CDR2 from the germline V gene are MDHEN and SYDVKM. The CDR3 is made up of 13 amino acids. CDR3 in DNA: TGTGCCAGCATTTTAGCGGGGGGCCACGAGCAGTACTTC. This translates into CASILAGGHEQYF.

Written as DNA, the CDR3 is TGTGCCAGCAAGATACGACAGGGGCGGAACACTGAAGCTTTCTTT. Translation: CASKIRQGRNTEAFF. This chain links TRBV6-4 with TRBJ1-1; 8 nucleotides line up with TRBD1. The germline CDR1 and CDR2 sequences are MRHNA and SNTAGT. The CDR3 has 15 amino acids. The V segment lost 7 bases and the J segment 1 base; nucleotides outside the gene matches: 8.

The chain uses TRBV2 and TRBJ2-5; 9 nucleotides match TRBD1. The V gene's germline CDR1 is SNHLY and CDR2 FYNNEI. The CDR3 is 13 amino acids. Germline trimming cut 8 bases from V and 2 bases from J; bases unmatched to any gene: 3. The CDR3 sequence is CASGGTGQETQYF. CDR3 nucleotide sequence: TGTGCCAGCGGGGGGACAGGGCAAGAGACCCAGTACTTC.